In its sample, the clone carrying this T cell receptor beta chain was seen once. Its antigen is currently unknown. The data were obtained in a study of post-analysis software for immune sequencing data. Between the trimmed V and J ends, which lost 3 bases and 4 bases, there was a span of 6 bases. This CDR3 comprises 11 residues. Germline lookup yields CDR1 SQVTM and CDR2 ANQGSEA. Carried by the TCR beta cDNA libraries were unique molecular identifiers. TCRdb redid the calling of the PCR reads with MiXCR, one entry per CDR3 protein. Of fewer than 850,000 distinct CDR3 sequences listed, about 27% are singletons. Study results and limitations: Included in a set of about five TRBV segments more frequent in patients than controls were TRBV5-6, TRBV5-1 and TRBV20-1. Samples from one preparation batch, clustered by F measure, grouped strongly together.

The source material was blood. This sequence joins TRBV29-1 and TRBJ1-2; D not resolved. The TCR was taken from a girl under 18 with multiple sclerosis. The CDR3 sequence: CSVDGRYGYTF. The DNA of the CDR3 is TGCAGCGTTGATGGCCGCTATGGCTACACCTTC.